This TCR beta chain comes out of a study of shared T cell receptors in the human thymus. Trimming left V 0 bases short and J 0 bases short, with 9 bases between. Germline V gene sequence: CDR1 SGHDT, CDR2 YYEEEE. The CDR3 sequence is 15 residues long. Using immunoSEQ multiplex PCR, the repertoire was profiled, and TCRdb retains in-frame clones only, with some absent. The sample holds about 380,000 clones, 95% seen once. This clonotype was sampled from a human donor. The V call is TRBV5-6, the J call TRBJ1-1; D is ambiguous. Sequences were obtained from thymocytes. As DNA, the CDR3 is TGTGCCAGCAGCTTGGAGCGGGGAATGAACACTGAAGCTTTCTTT. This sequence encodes CASSLERGMNTEAFF.